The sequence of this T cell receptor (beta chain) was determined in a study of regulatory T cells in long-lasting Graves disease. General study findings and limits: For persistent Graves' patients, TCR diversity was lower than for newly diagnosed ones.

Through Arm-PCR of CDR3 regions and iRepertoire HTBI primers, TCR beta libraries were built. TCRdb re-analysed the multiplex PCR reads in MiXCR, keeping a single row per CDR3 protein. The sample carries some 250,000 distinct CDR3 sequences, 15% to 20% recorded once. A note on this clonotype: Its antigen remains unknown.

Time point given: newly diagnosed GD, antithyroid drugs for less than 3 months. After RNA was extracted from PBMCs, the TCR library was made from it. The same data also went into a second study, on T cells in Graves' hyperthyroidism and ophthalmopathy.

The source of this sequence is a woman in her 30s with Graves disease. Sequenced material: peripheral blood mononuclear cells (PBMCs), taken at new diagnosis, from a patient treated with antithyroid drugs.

CDR3 DNA: TGCAGTGCTAGAGACCTACGACAGGGGGGCGAGCAGTACTTC. This sequence encodes CSARDLRQGGEQYF. This chain joins TRBV20-1 and TRBJ2-7, with 9 bases that match TRBD1. From germline, CDR1 is DFQATT and CDR2 SNEGSKA (reference sequence). The CDR3 sequence is 14 residues long. The trim removed 0 bases at V and 6 bases at J, leaving 6 bases unmatched.